The entry that follows covers one TCR beta chain sequence. Its antigen remains undetermined. No qualities accompany the bases; no much larger clone lies one base away. RNA was extracted using the RNeasy kit, and about 0.45 to 1 ug of the RNA was reverse transcribed with random hexamers. TCR beta CDR3 regions were amplified with the immunoSEQ multiplex PCR assay covering 54 Vbeta and 13 Jbeta segments. Bias from PCR amplification was corrected by using a synthetic template baseline for primer optimization and for computational correction. From the authors' description of their analysis: Reads were annotated to V, D and J genes according to IMGT and were analyzed with immunoSEQ Analyzer, with only productive sequences retained. To calculate clonality, Shannon entropy was normalized by log2 of the number of productive unique sequences and then subtracted from one. For each patient and control, public and private clones were evaluated within the 100 most prevalent clones. Clones were defined as Susac-specific if absent from the healthy and MS cohorts, from 1052 published viral clones and from other ImmuneACCESS disease sequences. The raw public data were reprocessed by TCRdb itself: fastp quality trimming at Q25, MiXCR clonotype calling, in-frame beta chains only. Rows matching on CDR3 protein sequence are summarized as one entry with the most common DNA and genes. The V and J calls were not made by the authors but by TCRdb's processing. The sample profile shows about 430,000 distinct CDR3 sequences; 85% of them were found once. Roughly 0.1% of the sample rests with the top ten.

Peripheral blood CD8+ and CD4+ T cells from healthy donors, Susac syndrome patients and multiple sclerosis patients were profiled using high-throughput TCR beta sequencing. The multiple sclerosis controls were treatment-naive patients who had stable or active relapsing-remitting disease and met the revised McDonald criteria. Bulk CD8+ and CD4+ T cells were purified magnetically by negative isolation, whereas CD8+ TEMRA cells were enriched by FACS. Blood was drawn into EDTA tubes, processed within 24 hours, and PBMCs were isolated by density gradient centrifugation. PBMCs intended for TCR sequencing were cryopreserved in liquid nitrogen and thawed later in a water bath at 37 degrees C. Purity of sorted or isolated CD4+, CD8+ and CD8+ TEMRA cells was at least 90%. The CDR3 covers 17 residues, taking in both the cysteine and the phenylalanine. Here the CDR3 DNA is all that survives: 51 bases in frame from base 1. The junction shows trimming of 1 base on V and 4 bases on J, and the gene matches do not reach 7 bases of it. The germline V gene provides CDR1 MDHEN and CDR2 SYDVKM.

This record comes from a study of CD8 T cells in Susac syndrome (dated by TCRdb to the late 2010s). Background on the whole study: The study used repertoire sequencing to test whether antigen drove CD8+ T cell activation and differentiation in Susac syndrome. The study compared CD8+ T cell repertoire clonality among around 11 healthy donors, about 14 Susac syndrome patients and 15 multiple sclerosis patients. What the study reported, not specific to this receptor: The TCR sequencing and HLA analysis was acknowledged to have included a relatively small number of individuals.

This receptor was identified in a human donor with multiple sclerosis. The chain couples TRBV28 to TRBJ2-1; a stretch of 10 junction bases matches TRBD2. The source material was CD8+ T cells from PBMCs. The CDR3 protein sequence reads: CASSLSQLAGPYNEQFF. The nucleotide sequence is TGTGCCAGCAGTTTATCCCAACTAGCGGGACCGTACAATGAGCAGTTCTTC.